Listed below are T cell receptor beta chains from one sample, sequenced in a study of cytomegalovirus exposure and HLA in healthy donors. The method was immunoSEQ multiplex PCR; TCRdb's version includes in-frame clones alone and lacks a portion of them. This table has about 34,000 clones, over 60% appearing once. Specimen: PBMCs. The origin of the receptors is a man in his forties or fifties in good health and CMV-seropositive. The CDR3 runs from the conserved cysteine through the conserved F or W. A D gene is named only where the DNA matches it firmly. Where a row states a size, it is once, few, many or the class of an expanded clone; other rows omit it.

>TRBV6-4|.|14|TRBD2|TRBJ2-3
TGTGCCAGCAGTGAGTCCGGGGAGGGAGATACGCAGTATTTT
CASSESGEGDTQYF
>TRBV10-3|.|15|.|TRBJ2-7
TGTGCCATCAGTCGGGCCCCGCGGGCATCCTACGAGCAGTACTTC
CAISRAPRASYEQYF
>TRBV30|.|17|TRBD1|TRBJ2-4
TGTGCCTGGAGTCCACTACCCCCGACAGGGAGAGAAAACATTCAGTACTTC
CAWSPLPPTGRENIQYF
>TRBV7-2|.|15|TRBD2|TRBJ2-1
TGTGCCAGCAGCTCGGGACTAGCGGGGGGTAATGAGCAGTTCTTC
CASSSGLAGGNEQFF
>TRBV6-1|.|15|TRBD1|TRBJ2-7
TGTGCCAGCAGCGGGACCGGGACAGGGAGATACGAGCAGTACTTC
CASSGTGTGRYEQYF
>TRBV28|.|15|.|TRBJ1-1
TGTGCCAGCAGTTTACCCCTCGGTCCGAACACTGAAGCTTTCTTT
CASSLPLGPNTEAFF
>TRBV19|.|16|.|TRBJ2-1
TGTGCCAGTAGTATCGCTCGACAGGTCTCCTACAATGAGCAGTTCTTC
CASSIARQVSYNEQFF
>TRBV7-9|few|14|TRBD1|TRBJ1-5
TGTGCCAGCAGCTCCGGACAGGCAGGTCAGCCCCAGCATTTT
CASSSGQAGQPQHF
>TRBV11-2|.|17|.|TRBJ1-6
TGTGCCAGCAGCTCTCTCCTCGTCCGGGAATTTTCTTCACCCCTCCACTTT
CASSSLLVREFSSPLHF
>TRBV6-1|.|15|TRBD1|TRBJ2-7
TGTGCCAGCAGTCTTGGACAGGGTCTGGCCTACGAGCAGTACTTC
CASSLGQGLAYEQYF
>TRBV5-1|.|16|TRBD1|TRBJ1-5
TGCGCCAGCAGCCCCGGACAGGGAAATAGCAATCAGCCCCAGCATTTT
CASSPGQGNSNQPQHF
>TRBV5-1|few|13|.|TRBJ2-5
TGCGCCAGCAGCGGAGGCAGCTCAGAGACCCAGTACTTC
CASSGGSSETQYF
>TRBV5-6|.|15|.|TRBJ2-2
TGTGCCAGCAGCTTGCTAGGGGCCGCCACCGGGGAGCTGTTTTTT
CASSLLGAATGELFF
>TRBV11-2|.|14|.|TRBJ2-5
TGTGCCAGCAGCTCGAACAGGGGAGCGGGGGAGCAGTACTTC
CASSSNRGAGEQYF